What follows describes a single T cell receptor (beta chain). Other DNA sequences in this specimen translate into the identical CDR3. The CDR3 runs to 13 residues. V lost 2 bases, J lost 4 bases, and 0 bases stayed unmatched. Germline-derived CDR1 and CDR2 are KGHSH and LQKENI. These data come from a study of blood T cell repertoires in COVID-19. The repertoire was sequenced with immunoSEQ multiplex PCR; TCRdb's copy has only in-frame clones and lacks some. The data hold 300,000 to 400,000 clones, with about 89% observed a single time. V usage is TRBV18 and J usage is TRBJ2-5; 8 bases are a match to TRBD2. The sequence came from a man in his fifties or sixties who had recovered from COVID-19. The specimen sequenced was PBMCs or T cells enriched from blood (not recorded which). The CDR3 bases are TGTGCCAGCTCACCAGGACTAGCAGAGACCCAGTACTTC. Encoded protein: CASSPGLAETQYF.